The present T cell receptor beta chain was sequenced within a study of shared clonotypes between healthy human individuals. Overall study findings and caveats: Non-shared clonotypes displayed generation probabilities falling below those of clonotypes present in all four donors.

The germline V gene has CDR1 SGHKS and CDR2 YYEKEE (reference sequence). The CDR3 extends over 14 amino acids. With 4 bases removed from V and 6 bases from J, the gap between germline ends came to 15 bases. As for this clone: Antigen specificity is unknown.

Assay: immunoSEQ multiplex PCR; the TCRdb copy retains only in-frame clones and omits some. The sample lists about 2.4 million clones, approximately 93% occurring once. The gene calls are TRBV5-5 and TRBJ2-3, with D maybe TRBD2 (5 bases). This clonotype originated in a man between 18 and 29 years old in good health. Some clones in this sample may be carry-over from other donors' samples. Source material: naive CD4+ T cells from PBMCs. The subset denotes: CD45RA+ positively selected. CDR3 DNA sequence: TGTGCCAGCAGCCTAGGACTCTTGGGGGATACGCAGTATTTT. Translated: CASSLGLLGDTQYF.